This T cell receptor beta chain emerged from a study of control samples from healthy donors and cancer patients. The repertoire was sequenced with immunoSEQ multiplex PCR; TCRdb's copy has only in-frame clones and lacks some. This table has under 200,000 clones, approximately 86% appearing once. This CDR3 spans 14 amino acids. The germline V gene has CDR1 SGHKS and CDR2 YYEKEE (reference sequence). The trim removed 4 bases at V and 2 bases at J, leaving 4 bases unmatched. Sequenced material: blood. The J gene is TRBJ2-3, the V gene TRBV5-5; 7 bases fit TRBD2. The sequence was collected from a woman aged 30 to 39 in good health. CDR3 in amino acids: CASSTLAATDTQYF. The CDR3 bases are TGTGCCAGCAGCACTCTAGCGGCCACAGATACGCAGTATTTT.